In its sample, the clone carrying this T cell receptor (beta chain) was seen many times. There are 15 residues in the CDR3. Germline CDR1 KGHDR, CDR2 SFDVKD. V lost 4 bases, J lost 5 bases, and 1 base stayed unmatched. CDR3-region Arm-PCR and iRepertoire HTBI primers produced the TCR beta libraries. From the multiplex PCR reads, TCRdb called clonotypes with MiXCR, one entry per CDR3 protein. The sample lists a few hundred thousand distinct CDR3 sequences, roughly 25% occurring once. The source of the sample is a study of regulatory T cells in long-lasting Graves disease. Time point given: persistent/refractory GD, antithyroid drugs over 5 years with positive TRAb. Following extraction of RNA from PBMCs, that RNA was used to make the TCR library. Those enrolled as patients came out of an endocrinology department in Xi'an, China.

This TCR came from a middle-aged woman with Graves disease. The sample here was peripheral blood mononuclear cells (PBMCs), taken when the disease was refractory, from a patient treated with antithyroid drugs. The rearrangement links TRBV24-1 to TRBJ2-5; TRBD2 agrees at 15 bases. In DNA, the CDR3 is TGTGCCACCAGTGAGGGGACTAGCGGGAGGGAGACCCAGTACTTC. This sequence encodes CATSEGTSGRETQYF.